This paragraph reports one T cell receptor (beta chain). It lacks a known antigen. Per-nucleotide qualities are absent, and no much larger clonotype sits a single base away. Participants in the prospective study were aged about 18 to 90 years, lived in 20 to 25 United States geographic areas, and enrolled through a virtual design. In the prospective study, participants were assigned to cohorts based on the clinical history participants reported in a screening survey and a study questionnaire. ImmuneRACE Cohort 3 recovered participants were defined by two consecutive negative NP/OP PCR tests, healthcare professional clearance, or symptom resolution. In the prospective study, whole blood, serum and a nasopharyngeal or oropharyngeal swab were collected from each participant by mobile phlebotomists. Prospective study participants could optionally give additional blood draws and questionnaires over an approximately 2-month period. Before DNA extraction, prospective study blood samples were shipped either frozen or at room temperature.

TCRbeta CDR3 regions were amplified from genomic DNA using the immunoSEQ Assay, a bias-controlled multiplex PCR. As for the authors' bioinformatics: The number of nucleated cells in each sample was estimated from the amplification of reference gene primers within the assay. Sequence reads were collapsed and filtered to measure the absolute abundance of every unique TCRbeta CDR3 rearrangement. For each sample, productive Simpson clonality was calculated as the square root of Simpson's diversity index across productive rearrangements. TCRdb obtained this table from immuneACCESS and retained in-frame rearrangements with V and J assigned. These tables miss some clones; where compared with another copy, unresolved V genes account for less than half of the shortfall, and the remainder is unexplained. That table gives V, J and clone size, and the DNA gave D and trimming. Across this sample there are more than 400,000 clones, with 90% seen only once. Approximately 0.55% of the sample is held by the ten biggest clonotypes.

The sample is drawn from a study of blood T cell repertoires in COVID-19 (dated by TCRdb to the early 2020s). Looking at the study overall: Samples covering the acute and convalescent phases of COVID-19 were provided by collaborators in the United States, Italy and Spain. Nearly every sample came with metadata listing a de-identified subject ID, COVID-19 status, age in years and sex. The repertoires were released in a freely available public database meant as a resource for research on the immune response to SARS-CoV-2. Subjects who had been exposed to COVID-19, were actively infected with it, or had recovered from it provided the deeply sampled blood TCRbeta repertoires that made up the dataset. Where available, HLA class I and class II types were obtained from metadata supplied by the sample provider rather than from assay-based typing. The prospective study material was composed of cDNA or gDNA derived from T cells, B-cell-depleted T cells, or PBMCs. Samples were obtained from the ongoing ImmuneRACE study (first 160 participants) and from 1,200 or so subjects provided by 6 global collaborators.

Results and caveats for the whole study, not just this receptor: Clinical and demographic metadata were provided uncurated, with the amount varying by source and participant.

The CDR3 spans 12 residues, from the cysteine through the phenylalanine. The DNA shown is the 36-base CDR3, in frame from base 1. CDR1 is given as SQVTM and CDR2 as ANQGSEA, both from the germline V gene. Trimming takes 7 bases off V and 3 bases off J; junction bases not matched to a gene: 5. The sequence was collected from a man between 18 and 35 years old who had recovered from COVID-19. The rearranged chain carries TRBV29-1 and TRBJ2-5; 7 bases in the middle match TRBD2. The specimen sequenced was PBMCs or T cells enriched from blood (not recorded which). The base sequence is TGCAGCGGGGGGGAGGGAAAAGAGACCCAGTACTTC. This sequence encodes CSGGEGKETQYF.